This TCR beta chain was profiled in a study of T cells after yellow fever vaccination. Study-wide context: SMART-Seq v4 Ultra Low Input prepared the low-cell-number fractions.

CDR1 and CDR2 from the germline V gene are SGDLS and YYNGEE. V was clipped by 2 bases and J by 11 bases; unmatched bases: 8. CDR3 length equals 13 residues. Notes on this clonotype: The antigen remains unidentified.

Via MiXCR, TCRdb re-called the 5' RACE reads, giving one row per CDR3 protein. Of some 300,000 distinct CDR3 sequences detected, 8.5% to 10% appear once; the ten largest clones hold 3% to 4%. Findings of the study overall: Across the CD4 and CD8 compartments, a small share of clonotypes was present in both.

Sequencing was performed on CD4+ T cells sorted from PBMCs, taken 5 days after the yellow fever booster vaccination. The V gene is TRBV9, the J gene TRBJ1-1, with 8 bases lining up with TRBD1. This sequence originates from a man between 18 and 35 years old who received the YFV17D yellow fever vaccine. The CDR3 region is CASSVGQEGDAFF. CDR3 nucleotides: TGTGCCAGCAGCGTGGGACAGGAAGGTGACGCTTTCTTT.